The entry below gives a single TCR beta chain sequence along with its context. Its antigen is still unknown. This sample was included in a study of cytomegalovirus exposure and HLA in healthy donors. The CDR3 totals 15 residues. Nominally healthy donors were sampled, though unrecorded immune exposures were likely. Study-wide findings and caveats: Several of the most significant clusters appeared, in a later analysis, to be linked to common viral pathogens.

Amplification used 60 Vbeta primers and 13 Jbeta primers. TCRdb keeps only in-frame clones here, not all; method: immunoSEQ multiplex PCR. The sample lists under 150,000 clones; roughly 88% were seen once. The sequence came from a boy between 10 and 17 years old in good health and CMV-seronegative. The sequencing sample was made of PBMCs. The rearrangement joins TRBV1 to TRBJ1-5. TRBV1 is shown as a pseudogene. DNA of the CDR3: TGCACCAGCAGCCAAGATAGAGTCCTCAATCAGCCCCAGCATTTT. Translating gives CTSSQDRVLNQPQHF.